This T cell receptor beta chain was retrieved from a study of blood T cells in healthy people across ages. The study's findings and limits: A roughly linear age-dependent decrease characterized TCR beta diversity per million T cells.

Germline loops: CDR1 DFQATT, CDR2 SNEGSKA (reference sequence). Losses at the gene ends were 5 bases for V and 2 bases for J; bases not matched to a gene: 2. The CDR3 runs to 12 residues. Comment on this clonotype: The antigen remains unidentified.

Next came a second PCR, run for about 7 to 12 cycles, which used a sample-barcoded 5' primer along with a J-beta primer mix. No fewer than 3 million CDR3-containing paired-end reads came from each sample. One entry per CDR3 protein, called by TCRdb with MiXCR from the 5' RACE reads. This table has a few hundred thousand distinct CDR3 sequences, about 26% appearing once. A further study also used this sample, focusing on T cells of mothers and their children. Per that paper: Maternal samples each gave over 9.5 million TCR beta CDR3 reads, and child samples a few million each.

The sequence came from a boy between 2 and 15 years old in good health. The material sequenced was blood. V and J are TRBV20-1 and TRBJ2-5; 7 nucleotides line up with TRBD2. Here the CDR3 reads CSAGDYQETQYF. CDR3 nucleotides: TGCAGTGCTGGGGACTATCAAGAGACCCAGTACTTC.